This T cell receptor (beta chain) was sequenced in a study of human T cells and chemical hapten exposure. Time point reported: pre-sensitization, week 0. The treatment was: therapeutic diphenylcyclopropenone sensitization with weekly scalp DPC. General study points: Significantly more large CDR3 similarity clusters arose among expanded TCRs than among controls.

This clonotype occurred a few times. Its antigen is unknown. Germline values: CDR1 MNHEY, CDR2 SVGEGT. This CDR3 spans 17 amino acids. The V and J ends lost 5 bases and 1 base, in that order; junction bases with no gene match: 10. The library attached unique molecular identifiers to individual cDNA molecules. TCRdb itself ran the RACE reads through MiXCR, one entry per CDR3 protein. The sample yields 300,000 to 450,000 distinct CDR3 sequences, 5.5% seen once. The V and J genes are TRBV6-2 or TRBV6-3 and TRBJ1-5; 8 bases are a match to TRBD1. The input for sequencing was whole blood, taken in connection with sensitization to the hapten diphenylcyclopropenone (DPC). The clonotype originates from a woman between 18 and 29 years old with alopecia areata. Some clones in this sample may be carry-over from other donors' samples. The CDR3 sequence is CASSPGAGGASNQPQHF. CDR3 nucleotide sequence: TGTGCCAGCAGTCCCGGGGCAGGGGGCGCGAGCAATCAGCCCCAGCATTTT.